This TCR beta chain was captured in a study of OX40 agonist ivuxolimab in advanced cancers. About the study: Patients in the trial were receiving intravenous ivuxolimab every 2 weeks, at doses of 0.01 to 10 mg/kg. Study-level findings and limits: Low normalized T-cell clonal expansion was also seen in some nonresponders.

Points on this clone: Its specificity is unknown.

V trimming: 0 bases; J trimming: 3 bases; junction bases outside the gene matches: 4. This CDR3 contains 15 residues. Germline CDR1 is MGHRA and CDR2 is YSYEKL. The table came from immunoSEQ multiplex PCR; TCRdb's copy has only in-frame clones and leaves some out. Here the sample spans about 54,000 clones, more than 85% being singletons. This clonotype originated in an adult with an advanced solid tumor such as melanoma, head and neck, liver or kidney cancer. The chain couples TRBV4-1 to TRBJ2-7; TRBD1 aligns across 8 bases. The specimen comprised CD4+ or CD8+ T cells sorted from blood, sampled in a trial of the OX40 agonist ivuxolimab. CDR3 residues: CASSQDPGTGYEQYF. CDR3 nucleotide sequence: TGCGCCAGCAGCCAAGATCCCGGGACAGGCTACGAGCAGTACTTC.